This is a list of T cell receptor beta chains from one sample in a study of blood T cells in healthy people across ages. TCRdb redid the calling of the 5' RACE reads with MiXCR, one entry per CDR3 protein. This table has approximately 880,000 distinct CDR3 sequences, around 49% appearing once. The specimen sequenced was blood. Every receptor here comes from a man aged 25-45 years in good health. CDR3s include the opening cysteine and the closing phenylalanine or tryptophan. The order of the fields is V gene, J gene, D gene, clone size, CDR3 protein, CDR3 DNA. D genes are given only for firm matches. Clone size is stated in some rows and not others, as once, few, many or a class when expanded.

>TRBV12-3/TRBV12-4|TRBJ2-5|.|few
CASSKGGTDQETQYF
TGTGCCAGCAGTAAGGGTGGGACGGACCAAGAGACCCAGTACTTC
>TRBV28|TRBJ1-4|.|.
CASSWAGSNEKLFF
TGTGCCAGCAGTTGGGCAGGGAGTAATGAAAAACTGTTTTTT
>TRBV6-6|TRBJ2-3|.|many
CASSYSAEPNTDTQYF
TGTGCCAGCAGTTACTCAGCGGAGCCAAACACAGATACGCAGTATTTT
>TRBV18|TRBJ2-4|TRBD1|many
CASSTTGAKNIQYF
TGTGCCAGCTCAACGACAGGGGCCAAAAACATTCAGTACTTC
>TRBV4-2|TRBJ2-7|.|.
CASSQVGPYEQYF
TGTGCCAGCAGCCAAGTCGGGCCCTACGAGCAGTACTTC
>TRBV20-1|TRBJ1-1|.|few
CSARDHPRKNTEAFF
TGCAGTGCTAGAGATCATCCCAGAAAGAACACTGAAGCTTTCTTT
>TRBV5-6|TRBJ2-1|.|.
CASSLWRGRGFF
TGTGCCAGCAGCTTGTGGAGGGGCCGTGGGTTCTTC
>TRBV12-3/TRBV12-4|TRBJ2-3|.|.
CASSRSGVDTQYF
TGTGCCAGCAGCCGCTCGGGTGTGGATACGCAGTATTTT
>TRBV10-3|TRBJ2-5|.|.
CAISGRDNQETQYF
TGTGCCATCAGTGGCCGGGACAACCAAGAGACCCAGTACTTC
>TRBV5-1|TRBJ2-3|.|once
CASSSNSRGWNTDTQYF
TGCGCCAGCAGCTCCAACAGCAGGGGATGGAACACAGATACGCAGTATTTT
>TRBV5-1|TRBJ2-7|.|.
CAGSLGPTQYF
TGCGCCGGCAGCTTGGGTCCCACTCAGTACTTC
>TRBV30|TRBJ1-2|TRBD1|once
CAWNRQGLGYTF
TGTGCCTGGAATCGACAGGGGCTGGGCTACACCTTC
>TRBV3-1|TRBJ1-2|TRBD1|few
CASSLLQGGGYGYTF
TGTGCCAGCAGCCTCCTACAGGGGGGTGGCTATGGCTACACCTTC
>TRBV29-1|TRBJ2-1|TRBD2|.
CSLGLAGNNGQFF
TGCAGCTTGGGGCTAGCGGGTAACAATGGGCAGTTCTTC
>TRBV6-2/TRBV6-3|TRBJ2-3|TRBD2|few
CASSFQAGLVNTQYF
TGTGCCAGCAGTTTCCAAGCGGGACTAGTGAATACGCAGTATTTT
>TRBV5-1|TRBJ2-7|.|few
CASSSYDRREQYF
TGCGCCAGCAGCTCCTACGACAGGCGCGAGCAGTACTTC
>TRBV25-1|TRBJ2-3|.|few
CASGGRDTQYF
TGTGCCAGCGGCGGAAGAGATACGCAGTATTTT
>TRBV20-1|TRBJ1-2|.|few
CSAPRGGRLGYTF
TGCAGTGCTCCTAGGGGCGGACGCCTGGGCTACACCTTC
>TRBV12-3/TRBV12-4|TRBJ2-3|TRBD1|.
CASRGQGGTDVQYF
TGTGCCAGCAGGGGACAGGGGGGAACAGATGTGCAGTATTTT
>TRBV27|TRBJ2-7|TRBD1|.
CASSSEGETGGYEQYF
TGTGCCAGCAGTTCTGAGGGGGAGACAGGGGGCTACGAGCAGTACTTC
>TRBV29-1|TRBJ2-1|.|once
CSVDQRVKFF
TGCAGCGTTGATCAGCGGGTAAAGTTCTTC
>TRBV4-1|TRBJ2-1|TRBD2|few
CASSQASGGGNEQFF
TGCGCCAGCAGCCAAGCTAGCGGGGGGGGGAATGAGCAGTTCTTC
>TRBV5-1|TRBJ2-1|TRBD1|few
CASSTGQGNEQFF
TGCGCCAGCAGCACCGGACAGGGGAATGAGCAGTTCTTC
>TRBV4-3|TRBJ1-2|.|many
CASRLTGSRYGYTF
TGCGCCAGCAGACTAACAGGGAGCCGCTATGGCTACACCTTC
>TRBV7-9|TRBJ1-4|TRBD1|.
CASSRGTVEKLFF
TGTGCCAGCAGTCGCGGGACAGTTGAAAAACTGTTTTTT
>TRBV20-1|TRBJ1-2|.|once
CSASGLGQIYGYTF
TGCAGTGCTAGTGGGTTAGGACAGATCTATGGCTACACCTTC
>TRBV20-1|TRBJ2-1|TRBD2|.
CSARYYRGGLSYNEQFF
TGCAGTGCTAGGTACTATCGCGGGGGTCTCTCCTACAATGAGCAGTTCTTC
>TRBV18|TRBJ2-1|.|.
CASSPRQPEQFF
TGTGCCAGCTCACCCCGACAACCTGAGCAGTTCTTC
>TRBV2|TRBJ2-5|TRBD2|.
CASSEIGSLAYNEQYF
TGTGCCAGCAGTGAGATAGGTTCACTAGCGTACAATGAGCAGTACTTC
>TRBV5-1|TRBJ1-1|.|few
CASSPGTSNTEAFF
TGCGCCAGCAGTCCAGGGACATCGAACACTGAAGCTTTCTTT
>TRBV12-3/TRBV12-4|TRBJ2-7|TRBD1|.
CASRVGQGSYNEQYF
TGTGCCAGCAGGGTGGGACAGGGCTCCTACAATGAGCAGTACTTC
>TRBV24-1|TRBJ2-1|TRBD2|.
CATSDRGTSGDNEQFF
TGTGCCACCAGTGACCGTGGGACTAGCGGGGACAATGAGCAGTTCTTC
>TRBV7-8|TRBJ2-5|TRBD2|.
CASSLRSGGLQETQYF
TGTGCCAGCAGCTTAAGGAGCGGGGGGTTACAAGAGACCCAGTACTTC
>TRBV28|TRBJ1-5|.|few
CASSPTISSNQPQHF
TGTGCCAGCAGTCCGACGATTTCTAGCAATCAGCCCCAGCATTTT
>TRBV7-2|TRBJ2-3|.|.
CASSGQRGTDTQYF
TGTGCCAGCAGCGGCCAGCGAGGCACAGATACGCAGTATTTT
>TRBV20-1|TRBJ2-3|.|.
CSASAGRWADTQYF
TGCAGTGCTAGTGCTGGGCGGTGGGCAGATACGCAGTATTTT
>TRBV20-1|TRBJ2-1|TRBD1|once
CSAHPAGTADNEQFF
TGCAGTGCTCACCCCGCCGGGACAGCCGACAATGAGCAGTTCTTC
>TRBV6-1|TRBJ2-7|TRBD2|few
CASSDALAGGTYEQYF
TGTGCCAGCAGTGACGCGCTAGCGGGGGGAACCTACGAGCAGTACTTC
>TRBV5-1|TRBJ2-7|.|.
CASSLTAGRTSYEQYF
TGCGCCAGCAGCCTGACTGCCGGGCGAACCTCCTACGAGCAGTACTTC
>TRBV6-2/TRBV6-3|TRBJ1-2|.|.
CASSYSVLGGYTF
TGTGCCAGCAGCTACTCTGTTCTTGGTGGCTACACCTTC
>TRBV5-1|TRBJ2-1|TRBD2|.
CASSLDAAGATNEQFF
TGCGCCAGCAGCTTGGATGCAGCGGGAGCTACAAATGAGCAGTTCTTC